These T cell receptor beta chains were read from a single sample in a study of cytomegalovirus exposure and HLA in healthy donors. Assay: immunoSEQ multiplex PCR; the TCRdb copy retains only in-frame clones and omits some. Among about 130,000 clones listed, about four fifths were seen once. Source material: PBMCs. These receptors all stem from a man aged 25 to 40 in good health and CMV-seronegative. The CDR3 runs from the conserved cysteine through the conserved F or W. A D gene is named only where the DNA matches it firmly. The size of a clone is reported for some rows only, either as once, few or many, or as a class for expanded clones.

j_call clone_size v_call d_call cdr3_nt cdr3_aa
TRBJ2-7 NA TRBV2 NA TGTGCCAGCAGCCTGGGGGGAGAGCAGTACTTC CASSLGGEQYF
TRBJ2-1 NA TRBV18 TRBD1 TGTGCCAGCTCAGGGGACAGCAATGAGCAGTTCTTC CASSGDSNEQFF
TRBJ1-2 NA TRBV13 NA TGTGCCAGCAGCGTTGACACCGCTTATGGCTACACCTTC CASSVDTAYGYTF
TRBJ2-3 NA TRBV7-9 NA TGTGCCAGCAGCTTATCTGGAGGGCGAATAGATACGCAGTATTTT CASSLSGGRIDTQYF
TRBJ1-1 few TRBV5-1 TRBD1 TGCGCCAGCAGCGGACAGGCCCAGAACACTGAAGCTTTCTTT CASSGQAQNTEAFF
TRBJ2-7 NA TRBV15 NA TGTGCCACCAGCAGAGATGTCCAGGGGCTGGGTGAGCAGTACTTC CATSRDVQGLGEQYF
TRBJ2-7 few TRBV28 NA TGTGCCAGCAGTTTATATCTCGGGAGGCAGTACTTC CASSLYLGRQYF
TRBJ2-5 NA TRBV28 TRBD1 TGTGCCAGCAGTTTATCAGGGGGTTCCCAGTACTTC CASSLSGGSQYF
TRBJ1-1 NA TRBV7-6 NA TGTGCCAGCAGCTTAGGCGTCGGGGTATCAAGTGAAGCTTTCTTT CASSLGVGVSSEAFF
TRBJ2-1 NA TRBV5-1 TRBD2 TGCGCCAGCAGCGCGACTAGCGGGATCCTTAGCTCCTACAATGAGCAGTTCTTC CASSATSGILSSYNEQFF